This T cell receptor beta chain was recorded in a study of T cell repertoires in cytomegalovirus infection. Findings and limits, study-wide: Dominating the ex vivo response were TCR beta clonotypes that were CMV-specific and HLA-C-restricted. Carriers of CMV and the relevant HLA type were discriminated by public TCR beta frequency.

TCRdb independently ran MiXCR on the reads; one entry per CDR3 protein. The sample records hundreds of thousands of distinct CDR3 sequences, roughly 26% being singletons. A note on this clonotype: The antigen remains undetermined.

There are 16 residues in the CDR3. The germline CDR1 and CDR2 sequences are PRHDT and FYEKMQ (reference sequence). The trim removed 5 bases at V and 4 bases at J, leaving 10 bases unmatched. The chain carries TRBV13 and TRBJ2-5, with 10 bases fitting TRBD1. The receptor was isolated from a human donor in good health (CMV status not recorded). Some clones in this sample may be carry-over from other donors' samples. The sequencing sample was made of CD8+ T cells from PBMCs. CDR3 sequence: CASSTRQGAWGETQYF. The CDR3 DNA sequence: TGTGCCAGCAGCACCCGACAGGGGGCGTGGGGAGAGACCCAGTACTTC.